A single T cell receptor (beta chain) is shown here with its context. The data belong to a study of radiation and T cells in renal cell carcinoma. Produced via immunoSEQ multiplex PCR; TCRdb's table is partial and in-frame only. The data contain 20,000 to 30,000 clones, approximately 81% of them singletons. CDR3 size: 14 residues. CDR1 is LNHNV and CDR2 is YYDKDF in the germline V gene (reference sequence). Trimming shortened V by 5 bases and J by 4 bases, and 14 bases separated the two germline ends. Time point described: blood 2 weeks post-SBRT. The sample's treatment: 15 Gy SBRT to primary tumor, nephrectomy 4 weeks later.

Sequenced material: blood, taken from a patient whose treatment included radiotherapy and nephrectomy. This receptor was identified in a man in his 60s with renal cell carcinoma. The V gene is TRBV15, the J gene TRBJ1-1; D perhaps matches TRBD1 (6 bases). CDR3 region: CATSATGSGTEAFF. CDR3 nucleotides: TGTGCCACCAGCGCAACAGGGTCGGGCACTGAAGCTTTCTTT. Full variable domain (missing parts from reference TRBV15 and TRBJ1-1): DAMVIQNPRYQVTQFGKPVTLSCSQTLNHNVMYWYQQKSSQAPKLLFHYYDKDFNNEADTPDNFQSRRPNTSFCFLDIRSPGLGDTAMYLCATSATGSGTEAFFGQGTRLTVV.